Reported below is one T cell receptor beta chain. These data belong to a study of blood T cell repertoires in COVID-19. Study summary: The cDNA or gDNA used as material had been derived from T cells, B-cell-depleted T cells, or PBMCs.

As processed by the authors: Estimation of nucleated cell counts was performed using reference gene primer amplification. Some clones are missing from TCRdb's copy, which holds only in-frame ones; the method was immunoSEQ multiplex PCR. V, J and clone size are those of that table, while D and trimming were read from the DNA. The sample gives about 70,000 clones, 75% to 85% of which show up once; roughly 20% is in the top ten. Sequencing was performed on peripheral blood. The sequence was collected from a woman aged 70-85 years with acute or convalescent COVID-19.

Here the CDR3 DNA reads TGTGCCATCAGTGAGACTGAGAACTATGGCTACACCTTC. It specifies CAISETENYGYTF. The chain has TRBV10-3 and TRBJ1-2, with D hard to call. V dropped 2 bases and J dropped 2 bases, with 6 bases sitting between them. CDR1 is ENHRY and CDR2 is SYGVKD in the germline V gene. The CDR3 loop spans 13 amino acids.